One and the same sample provided the 13 T cell receptor beta chains below, sequenced in a study of blood T cells in healthy people across ages. Primed by a sample-barcoded 5' primer and a J-beta primer mix, a second PCR proceeded for about 6 to 11 cycles. Each CDR3 protein is one row after TCRdb ran MiXCR on the 5' RACE reads. The profile covers 750,000 to 950,000 distinct CDR3 sequences, with almost 30% appearing a single time and roughly 10% taken by the ten largest. These records were also assigned to another study, of T cells of mothers and their children.

Sequencing was performed on blood. The receptors come from a woman aged 40 to 55 in good health.

This clonotype came up many times. J is TRBJ2-7 and V is TRBV9; 7 bases agree with TRBD2. V trimming: 0 bases; J trimming: 2 bases; junction bases outside the gene matches: 2. The CDR3 loop spans 14 amino acids. Germline V gene lookup returns CDR1 SGDLS and CDR2 YYNGEE. The CDR3 here is CASSVGRGTYEQYF. CDR3 nucleotide sequence: TGTGCCAGCAGCGTAGGGCGGGGGACCTACGAGCAGTACTTC.

As for this clonotype: Given a much more abundant clone one base away, this may be a read error. The chain links TRBV14 to TRBJ1-2; tentatively, D is TRBD1 (5 bases). The CDR3 has 15 residues. V was pared by 0 bases and J by 6 bases, with 14 bases between. Germline CDR1 SGHDN, CDR2 FVKESK. The chain's CDR3 is CASSQDIKPGHGYTF. The CDR3 DNA sequence: TGTGCCAGCAGCCAAGATATCAAACCAGGGCATGGCTACACCTTC.

For this clonotype: Possible read error: a much larger clone is one base away. V is TRBV10-3 and J is TRBJ2-7, with 10 bases that match TRBD1. In germline, CDR1 is ENHRY, CDR2 SYGVKD. This CDR3 region has 14 residues. CDR3 sequence reads: CAIRRTGGSGERYF. The CDR3 coding sequence is TGTGCCATCAGGAGGACAGGGGGTAGCGGCGAGCGGTACTTC.

CDR3 sequence: CASSYGNQNTEAFF. CDR3 coding DNA: TGTGCCAGCAGTTACGGCAACCAGAACACTGAAGCTTTCTTT. The chain couples TRBV6-5 to TRBJ1-1; D not resolved. The CDR3 sequence is 14 residues long. Germline V CDR1 and CDR2: MNHEY, SVGAGI. V was trimmed by 2 bases and J by 1 base, leaving 8 bases between them.

The chain joins TRBV28 to TRBJ2-7; 9 nucleotides align to TRBD1. The V and J ends lost 6 bases and 3 bases, in that order; junction bases with no gene match: 6. Germline CDR1 and CDR2: MDHEN and SYDVKM. The CDR3 length is 14 residues. The CDR3 DNA sequence: TGTGCCAGCAGACTACCGGGACAGGGCTACGAGCAGTACTTC. Encoded protein: CASRLPGQGYEQYF.

The V call is TRBV28, the J call TRBJ2-3; 9 positions agree with TRBD2. Germline V gives CDR1 MDHEN, CDR2 SYDVKM. This CDR3 is built from 17 residues. V lost 5 bases, J lost 2 bases, and 11 bases stayed unmatched. Here the CDR3 reads CASSPREGPDYTDTQYF. The CDR3 nucleotides read TGTGCCAGCAGTCCGCGGGAGGGGCCAGATTACACAGATACGCAGTATTTT.

This clonotype was counted a few times. This chain's CDR3 is CASSYFSTSRPETQYF. The CDR3 coding sequence is TGTGCCAGCAGTTACTTTTCGACTAGCCGTCCAGAGACCCAGTACTTC. The chain recombines TRBV6-5 with TRBJ2-5, with 7 bases fitting TRBD2. Germline V gene lookup returns CDR1 MNHEY and CDR2 SVGAGI. V lost 1 base, J lost 4 bases, and 9 bases stayed unmatched. The CDR3 spans 16 residues.

This clonotype was found a few times. V and J are TRBV18 and TRBJ2-1; 7 bases are shared with TRBD1. CDR1 and CDR2 from the germline V gene are KGHSH and LQKENI. The CDR3 sequence is 14 residues long. Germline trimming cut 2 bases from V and 9 bases from J; bases unmatched to any gene: 7. In DNA, the CDR3 is TGTGCCAGCTCACCAGCCCTGACAGGGCTTGAGCAGTTCTTC. Translating gives CASSPALTGLEQFF.

The rearrangement uses TRBV19 and TRBJ2-7; tentative D call: TRBD2 (6 bases). Between the trimmed V and J ends, which lost 4 bases and 12 bases, there was a span of 16 bases. CDR3 length: 12 amino acids. Germline CDR1 LNHDA, CDR2 SQIVND (reference sequence). The CDR3 protein is CASSTEEGKVYF. In DNA, the CDR3 is TGTGCCAGTAGTACCGAGGAGGGGAAAGTGTACTTC.

The gene calls are TRBV29-1 and TRBJ2-5; no definite D call. V was trimmed by 4 bases and J by 0 bases, leaving 9 bases between them. Germline V gives CDR1 SQVTM, CDR2 ANQGSEA. This CDR3 has 13 amino acids. CDR3 DNA sequence: TGCAGCGTTGGACCCCGGTACCAAGAGACCCAGTACTTC. Translating gives CSVGPRYQETQYF.

To note about this clonotype: One junction end does not reproduce the germline sequence, and a read error may be involved. The chain has TRBV15 and TRBJ2-2, with D tentatively TRBD2 (6 bases). The germline V gene has CDR1 LNHNV and CDR2 YYDKDF (reference sequence). CDR3 length: 14 residues. As DNA, the CDR3 is TGTGCCACCAGCAGAGAAGGGTTAGGCGGGGAGCGGTTTTTT. Amino acid sequence: CATSREGLGGERFF. The full variable domain, with the rest looked up from reference TRBV15 and TRBJ2-2, is DAMVIQNPRYQVTQFGKPVTLSCSQTLNHNVMYWYQQKSSQAPKLLFHYYDKDFNNEADTPDNFQSRRPNTSFCFLDIRSPGLGDTAMYLCATSREGLGGERFFGEGSRLTVL.

V gene TRBV25-1 combines with J gene TRBJ1-4; D uncertain. The CDR3 covers 12 residues. Trimming took 2 bases from V and 7 from J, leaving 5 bases between them. CDR1 and CDR2 (germline): MGHDK, SYGVNS. The CDR3 nucleotides read TGTGCCAGCAGTGAACTTGCTGAAAAACTGTTTTTT. It translates to CASSELAEKLFF. Using reference TRBV25-1 and TRBJ1-4 for the parts outside the CDR3, the full variable domain is EADIYQTPRYLVIGTGKKITLECSQTMGHDKMYWYQQDPGMELHLIHYSYGVNSTEKGDLSSESTVSRIRTEHFPLTLESARPSHTSQYLCASSELAEKLFFGSGTQLSVL.

The CDR3 protein is CASSDDGTSGNGEQYF. CDR3 nucleotides: TGTGCCAGCAGTGATGACGGGACTAGCGGGAATGGCGAGCAGTACTTC. The V gene is TRBV6-1, the J gene TRBJ2-5; 13 nucleotides align to TRBD2. The J call may be wrong; the DNA end is better matched by TRBJ2-7. This CDR3 is 16 amino acids long. Germline V CDR1 and CDR2: MNHNS, SASEGT.